These T cell receptor beta chains were read from a single sample in a study of T cell changes during pregnancy in multiple sclerosis. The table came from immunoSEQ multiplex PCR; TCRdb's copy has only in-frame clones and leaves some out. The repertoire has approximately 23,000 clones, approximately 93% of them found once; the top ten carry under 0.75%. Specimen: CD4+ T cells from peripheral blood mononuclear cells, collected after pregnancy. These receptors were obtained from a female donor in good health, enrolled as a control in a pregnancy study. Both conserved end residues are part of each CDR3. A D gene is named only where the DNA matches it firmly. Not every row has a clone size; where given, it reads once, few, many or a size class.

J gene: TRBJ2-1; clone size: once; D gene: -; V gene: TRBV30; CDR3 protein: CAWSVMLQVHNEQFF; CDR3 DNA: TGTGCCTGGAGTGTGATGTTACAGGTCCACAATGAGCAGTTCTTC
J gene: TRBJ2-7; clone size: -; D gene: TRBD2; V gene: TRBV27; CDR3 protein: CASSLRRAGGRGEQYF; CDR3 DNA: TGTGCCAGCAGCTTGCGCCGGGCGGGAGGGCGCGGCGAGCAGTACTTC
J gene: TRBJ2-7; clone size: once; D gene: TRBD2; V gene: TRBV2; CDR3 protein: CASSVLREGPYEQYF; CDR3 DNA: TGTGCCAGCAGTGTTCTCCGGGAGGGCCCCTACGAGCAGTACTTC
J gene: TRBJ2-1; clone size: -; D gene: TRBD2; V gene: TRBV6-1; CDR3 protein: CASSGTSGDSYNEQFF; CDR3 DNA: TGTGCCAGCAGTGGGACTAGCGGGGACTCCTACAATGAGCAGTTCTTC
J gene: TRBJ1-1; clone size: -; D gene: TRBD1; V gene: TRBV28; CDR3 protein: CASRPPGQGSEAFF; CDR3 DNA: TGTGCCAGCAGACCCCCGGGACAGGGGTCTGAAGCTTTCTTT
J gene: TRBJ2-2; clone size: -; D gene: TRBD2; V gene: TRBV4-1; CDR3 protein: CATQGLAGDTGELFF; CDR3 DNA: TGCGCCACCCAGGGACTAGCGGGGGACACCGGGGAGCTGTTTTTT
J gene: TRBJ2-6; clone size: -; D gene: -; V gene: TRBV5-4; CDR3 protein: CASSLGGLGANVLTF; CDR3 DNA: TGTGCCAGCAGCTTAGGAGGGCTAGGGGCCAACGTCCTGACTTTC
J gene: TRBJ2-7; clone size: -; D gene: -; V gene: TRBV11-1; CDR3 protein: CASSLSGNSYEQYF; CDR3 DNA: TGTGCCAGCAGCTTAAGCGGCAACTCCTACGAGCAGTACTTC
J gene: TRBJ1-1; clone size: -; D gene: -; V gene: TRBV28; CDR3 protein: CASSLKIMNTEAFF; CDR3 DNA: TGTGCCAGCAGTTTAAAAATAATGAACACTGAAGCTTTCTTT
J gene: TRBJ1-2; clone size: once; D gene: -; V gene: TRBV20-1; CDR3 protein: CSASYGGYTF; CDR3 DNA: TGCAGTGCTAGTTACGGTGGCTACACCTTC
J gene: TRBJ2-3; clone size: -; D gene: -; V gene: TRBV7-3; CDR3 protein: CASSFQSDTQYF; CDR3 DNA: TGTGCCAGCAGCTTCCAGTCTGATACGCAGTATTTT
J gene: TRBJ2-1; clone size: -; D gene: -; V gene: TRBV19; CDR3 protein: CASTAGRSRSYNEQFF; CDR3 DNA: TGTGCCAGTACCGCGGGGCGCAGTAGGAGCTACAATGAGCAGTTCTTC
J gene: TRBJ1-2; clone size: -; D gene: -; V gene: TRBV19; CDR3 protein: CASSREQSPYGYTF; CDR3 DNA: TGTGCCAGTAGTCGGGAACAAAGCCCTTATGGCTACACCTTC
J gene: TRBJ1-3; clone size: once; D gene: -; V gene: TRBV7-8; CDR3 protein: CASSLQGGNTIYF; CDR3 DNA: TGTGCCAGCAGCTTACAGGGTGGAAACACCATATATTTT
J gene: TRBJ2-2; clone size: -; D gene: -; V gene: TRBV12-5; CDR3 protein: CASGLVTGGELFF; CDR3 DNA: TGTGCTAGTGGTTTGGTAACTGGCGGGGAGCTGTTTTTT
J gene: TRBJ1-2; clone size: -; D gene: TRBD1; V gene: TRBV5-1; CDR3 protein: CASGPETGNYGYTF; CDR3 DNA: TGCGCCAGCGGCCCCGAGACAGGGAACTATGGCTACACCTTC
J gene: TRBJ2-5; clone size: -; D gene: TRBD1; V gene: TRBV7-3; CDR3 protein: CASSYGGQLKETQYF; CDR3 DNA: TGTGCCAGCAGTTATGGGGGACAGTTAAAAGAGACCCAGTACTTC
J gene: TRBJ2-5; clone size: -; D gene: TRBD2; V gene: TRBV10-3; CDR3 protein: CAISEPSGGAETQYF; CDR3 DNA: TGTGCCATCAGTGAACCTAGCGGGGGGGCGGAGACCCAGTACTTC
J gene: TRBJ1-3; clone size: -; D gene: TRBD1; V gene: TRBV7-2; CDR3 protein: CASSWGTGGNTIYF; CDR3 DNA: TGTGCCAGCAGCTGGGGGACAGGGGGAAACACCATATATTTT
J gene: TRBJ2-2; clone size: once; D gene: -; V gene: TRBV5-4; CDR3 protein: CASRRTVDTGELFF; CDR3 DNA: TGTGCCAGCAGGCGGACAGTTGACACCGGGGAGCTGTTTTTT
J gene: TRBJ1-2; clone size: once; D gene: TRBD1; V gene: TRBV9; CDR3 protein: CASVKQGFLGGYTF; CDR3 DNA: TGTGCCAGCGTCAAACAGGGGTTCCTGGGTGGCTACACCTTC
J gene: TRBJ2-7; clone size: -; D gene: TRBD2; V gene: TRBV6-1; CDR3 protein: CASSLSGGGGNEQYF; CDR3 DNA: TGTGCCAGCAGCCTCTCGGGCGGGGGGGGGAACGAGCAGTACTTC
J gene: TRBJ2-7; clone size: -; D gene: -; V gene: TRBV6-1; CDR3 protein: CASSVRRDYEQYF; CDR3 DNA: TGTGCCAGCAGTGTTCGGCGGGACTACGAGCAGTACTTC
J gene: TRBJ2-1; clone size: -; D gene: TRBD2; V gene: TRBV6-1; CDR3 protein: CASTHSGGLEQFF; CDR3 DNA: TGTGCCAGCACCCATAGCGGGGGGTTGGAGCAGTTCTTC
J gene: TRBJ2-1; clone size: -; D gene: -; V gene: TRBV6-1; CDR3 protein: CASRAQGGVYNEQFF; CDR3 DNA: TGTGCCAGCAGAGCACAGGGGGGGGTATACAATGAGCAGTTCTTC
J gene: TRBJ2-1; clone size: -; D gene: TRBD2; V gene: TRBV10-3; CDR3 protein: CAISNDVNAGEGYNEQFF; CDR3 DNA: TGTGCCATCAGTAATGACGTTAATGCGGGAGAGGGCTACAATGAGCAGTTCTTC
J gene: TRBJ1-2; clone size: -; D gene: TRBD1; V gene: TRBV6-5; CDR3 protein: CASSYGQGGLWGYTF; CDR3 DNA: TGTGCCAGCAGCTACGGACAGGGGGGCCTCTGGGGCTACACCTTC
J gene: TRBJ1-1; clone size: -; D gene: TRBD1; V gene: TRBV7-8; CDR3 protein: CASSSRQGEHEAFF; CDR3 DNA: TGTGCCAGCAGCTCCAGACAGGGAGAGCATGAAGCTTTCTTT
J gene: TRBJ2-7; clone size: once; D gene: -; V gene: TRBV25-1; CDR3 protein: CASGKWDSAVKQYF; CDR3 DNA: TGTGCCAGCGGGAAATGGGACTCCGCTGTCAAGCAGTACTTC
J gene: TRBJ2-5; clone size: -; D gene: -; V gene: TRBV7-3; CDR3 protein: CASRAGADQETQYF; CDR3 DNA: TGTGCCAGCAGGGCCGGAGCGGACCAAGAGACCCAGTACTTC
J gene: TRBJ1-5; clone size: -; D gene: -; V gene: TRBV21-1; CDR3 protein: CASSMDRVYQPQHF; CDR3 DNA: TGTGCCAGCAGCATGGACAGGGTGTATCAGCCCCAGCATTTT
J gene: TRBJ2-3; clone size: -; D gene: TRBD2; V gene: TRBV18; CDR3 protein: CASSPSGGPPDTQYF; CDR3 DNA: TGTGCCAGCTCACCTAGCGGGGGCCCCCCAGATACGCAGTATTTT
J gene: TRBJ2-2; clone size: -; D gene: TRBD2; V gene: TRBV7-9; CDR3 protein: CASNLGGANGELFF; CDR3 DNA: TGTGCCAGCAACCTCGGGGGGGCTAACGGGGAGCTGTTTTTT
J gene: TRBJ2-5; clone size: -; D gene: -; V gene: TRBV6-6; CDR3 protein: CAIKRQAQETQYF; CDR3 DNA: TGTGCCATCAAACGACAGGCCCAAGAGACCCAGTACTTC
J gene: TRBJ1-2; clone size: -; D gene: -; V gene: TRBV5-8; CDR3 protein: CASSLYRGDYYGYTF; CDR3 DNA: TGTGCCAGCAGCTTGTATCGGGGGGATTACTATGGCTACACCTTC
J gene: TRBJ2-5; clone size: -; D gene: -; V gene: TRBV7-7; CDR3 protein: CASSLDGIETQYF; CDR3 DNA: TGTGCTAGCAGCTTAGACGGGATTGAGACCCAGTACTTC
J gene: TRBJ2-2; clone size: -; D gene: -; V gene: TRBV5-4; CDR3 protein: CASSLESSRTGELFF; CDR3 DNA: TGTGCCAGCAGCTTGGAGTCTAGCCGTACCGGGGAGCTGTTTTTT
J gene: TRBJ1-1; clone size: -; D gene: -; V gene: TRBV4-1; CDR3 protein: CASSQVYKRGGEGTEAFF; CDR3 DNA: TGCGCCAGCAGCCAAGTCTACAAGAGGGGGGGGGAGGGCACTGAAGCTTTCTTT
J gene: TRBJ2-1; clone size: -; D gene: TRBD2; V gene: TRBV19; CDR3 protein: CASSIDLAGSYNEQFF; CDR3 DNA: TGTGCCAGTAGTATAGATCTAGCGGGGTCCTACAATGAGCAGTTCTTC
J gene: TRBJ1-2; clone size: once; D gene: TRBD1; V gene: TRBV30; CDR3 protein: CAWRATGVYGYTF; CDR3 DNA: TGTGCCTGGAGGGCGACAGGGGTATATGGCTACACCTTC
J gene: TRBJ2-1; clone size: -; D gene: TRBD2; V gene: TRBV4-2; CDR3 protein: CASSLRTSGRANEQFF; CDR3 DNA: TGTGCCAGCAGCCTTCGGACTAGCGGGAGGGCCAATGAGCAGTTCTTC
J gene: TRBJ1-5; clone size: -; D gene: -; V gene: TRBV6-5; CDR3 protein: CASSATEGKPQHF; CDR3 DNA: TGTGCCAGCAGCGCTACCGAGGGAAAGCCCCAGCATTTT
J gene: TRBJ2-7; clone size: -; D gene: -; V gene: TRBV30; CDR3 protein: CAWCFDGGNSYEQYF; CDR3 DNA: TGTGCCTGGTGCTTCGACGGGGGTAACTCCTACGAGCAGTACTTC
J gene: TRBJ1-2; clone size: -; D gene: TRBD1; V gene: TRBV5-6; CDR3 protein: CASSRKTGAGYTF; CDR3 DNA: TGTGCCAGCAGCAGAAAAACAGGGGCTGGCTACACCTTC
J gene: TRBJ2-7; clone size: -; D gene: -; V gene: TRBV7-9; CDR3 protein: CASSRGLGAYEQYF; CDR3 DNA: TGTGCCAGCAGCCGCGGACTGGGAGCCTACGAGCAGTACTTC
J gene: TRBJ1-4; clone size: -; D gene: TRBD1; V gene: TRBV2; CDR3 protein: CATTPRGGDEKLFF; CDR3 DNA: TGTGCCACCACCCCGCGAGGGGGCGACGAAAAACTGTTTTTT
J gene: TRBJ1-1; clone size: -; D gene: -; V gene: TRBV4-2; CDR3 protein: CASSKVAETEAFF; CDR3 DNA: TGTGCCAGCAGCAAAGTAGCCGAGACTGAAGCTTTCTTT
J gene: TRBJ2-1; clone size: -; D gene: TRBD2; V gene: TRBV9; CDR3 protein: CASSVAGGALNEQFF; CDR3 DNA: TGTGCCAGCAGCGTAGCCGGGGGGGCCCTCAATGAGCAGTTCTTC